These 2 T cell receptor beta chains share one sample of origin, sequenced in a study of radiotherapy plus CTLA-4 blockade in lung cancer. Measured with immunoSEQ multiplex PCR; TCRdb has only the in-frame clones, and not every one. The sample consists of some 120,000 clones, more than 65% of them appearing once. The sequences come from peripheral blood, collected from a patient treated with radiotherapy plus ipilimumab. These receptors all stem from a human donor with non-small cell lung cancer that progressed on radiotherapy plus ipilimumab. Some clones in this sample may be carry-over from other donors' samples.

Only one count was recorded for this clone. This sequence joins TRBV15 and TRBJ1-3; D not resolved. Germline V gene data show CDR1 as LNHNV and CDR2 as YYDKDF (reference sequence). The CDR3 spans 13 residues. Trimming took off 6 bases at V and 0 bases at J, with 6 bases between the two ends. The CDR3 sequence is CATSQISGNTIYF. DNA for the CDR3: TGTGCCACCAGTCAGATCTCTGGAAACACCATATATTTT.

The rearrangement uses TRBV4-2 and TRBJ2-3; 8 bases align to TRBD2. From germline, CDR1 is LGHNA and CDR2 YNFKEQ. With 0 bases clipped from V and 1 base from J, the junction kept 6 bases outside the gene matches. This CDR3 is 17 amino acids long. The CDR3 DNA reads as TGTGCCAGCAGCCAAGAATACGGGGGGGCCGGCACAGATACGCAGTATTTT. Translation: CASSQEYGGAGTDTQYF.